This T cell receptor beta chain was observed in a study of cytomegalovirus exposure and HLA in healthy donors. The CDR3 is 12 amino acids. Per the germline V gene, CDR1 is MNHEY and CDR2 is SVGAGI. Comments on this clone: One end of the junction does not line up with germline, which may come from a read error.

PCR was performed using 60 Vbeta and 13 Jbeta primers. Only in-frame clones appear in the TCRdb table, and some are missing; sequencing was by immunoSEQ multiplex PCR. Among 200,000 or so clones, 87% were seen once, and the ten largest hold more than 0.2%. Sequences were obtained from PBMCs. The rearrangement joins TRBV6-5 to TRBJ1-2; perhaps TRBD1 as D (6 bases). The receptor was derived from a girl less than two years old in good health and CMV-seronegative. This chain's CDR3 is CASSYGMGTFGF. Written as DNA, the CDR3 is TGTGCCAGCAGTTACGGTATGGGGACATTCGGCTTC.